Presented here are 25 T cell receptor beta chains from one specimen sequenced in a study of control samples from healthy donors and cancer patients. Data came from immunoSEQ multiplex PCR; TCRdb stores just in-frame clones and leaves some out. The sample lists around 150,000 clones, roughly 95% occurring once. What was sequenced was blood. All receptors derive from a woman aged 25 to 39 in good health.

The CDR3 nucleotides read TGTGCCAGCAGCGCCATGACCGGGATGAACACTGAAGCTTTCTTT. The encoded protein is CASSAMTGMNTEAFF. V gene TRBV9 combines with J gene TRBJ1-1; D is ambiguous. The CDR3 runs to 15 residues. With 3 bases removed from V and 0 bases from J, the gap between germline ends came to 12 bases. Germline V gene lookup returns CDR1 SGDLS and CDR2 YYNGEE.

The chain is built from TRBV19 and TRBJ1-5; the D gene is possibly TRBD1 (5 bases). This CDR3 has 16 residues. CDR1 LNHDA and CDR2 SQIVND come from the germline V gene (reference sequence). Trimming stripped 3 bases from V and 7 bases from J, with 19 bases between. The chain's CDR3 is CASSIYPAADSQPQHF. The CDR3 nucleotides read TGTGCCAGTAGTATTTACCCGGCCGCAGACAGCCAGCCCCAGCATTTT.

V gene TRBV19 combines with J gene TRBJ2-6, with 8 bases lining up with TRBD2. In germline, CDR1 is LNHDA, CDR2 SQIVND (reference sequence). With V trimmed by 7 bases and J by 0 bases, 5 bases remained unmatched. The CDR3 sequence is 16 residues long. The CDR3 sequence is CASNLRGGSGANVLTF. The CDR3 DNA sequence: TGTGCCAGTAACCTCCGGGGGGGCTCTGGGGCCAACGTCCTGACTTTC.

The V call is TRBV12-3 or TRBV12-4, the J call TRBJ1-2, with D maybe TRBD1 (5 bases). Trimming removed 3 bases at V and 4 bases at J, with 9 bases between. The CDR3 runs 13 residues. Here the CDR3 DNA reads TGTGCCAGCAGTTTTGACAGATCCTATGGCTACACCTTC. It codes for CASSFDRSYGYTF.

This chain links TRBV2 with TRBJ1-1; unclear D gene. CDR1 and CDR2 from the germline V gene are SNHLY and FYNNEI. The V and J ends lost 0 bases and 6 bases respectively, with 11 bases between them. This CDR3 has 14 residues. The CDR3 region has the DNA TGTGCCAGCAGTGAAGCGTGGGGATTTTCTGAAGCTTTCTTT. Translation: CASSEAWGFSEAFF.

This chain joins TRBV5-4 and TRBJ1-3; perhaps TRBD1 as D (5 bases). The CDR3 covers 16 residues. Trimming left V 4 bases short and J 1 base short, with 15 bases between. Per the germline V gene, CDR1 is SGHNT and CDR2 is YYREEE (reference sequence). As DNA, the CDR3 is TGTGCCAGCAGCCCTGGGCGGAGGGGATCTGGAAACACCATATATTTT. Its translation: CASSPGRRGSGNTIYF.

The chain employs TRBV11-2 and TRBJ1-1; 9 bases are a match to TRBD1. V shed 5 bases and J 7 bases; nucleotides not matched to a gene: 5. Germline V gene data show CDR1 as SGHAT and CDR2 as FQNNGV. The CDR3 sequence is 13 residues long. CDR3 nucleotides: TGTGCCAGCAGCGTCTACAGGGGGCTTGAAGCTTTCTTT. It specifies CASSVYRGLEAFF.

The V gene is TRBV7-9, the J gene TRBJ2-1; no definite D call. The CDR3 extends over 15 amino acids. The V and J ends lost 11 bases and 0 bases respectively, with 17 bases between them. Germline V gene sequence: CDR1 SEHNR, CDR2 FQNEAQ (reference sequence). The CDR3 bases are TGTGCCGCGTGGCCCGGTCAGAGCTCCTACAATGAGCAGTTCTTC. Protein product: CAAWPGQSSYNEQFF.

The V gene is TRBV4-1, the J gene TRBJ1-2; D is undetermined. Trimming took 0 bases from V and 1 from J, leaving 6 bases between them. CDR1 is MGHRA and CDR2 is YSYEKL in the germline V gene. The CDR3 covers 14 residues. The CDR3 region has the DNA TGCGCCAGCAGCCAAGATCAGGTTAACTATGGCTACACCTTC. This gives the protein CASSQDQVNYGYTF.

The J gene is TRBJ2-1, the V gene TRBV28; 15 bases are shared with TRBD2. The CDR3 runs 18 residues. CDR1 is MDHEN, CDR2 SYDVKM, per germline. With 4 bases clipped from V and 8 bases from J, the junction kept 12 bases outside the gene matches. The CDR3 loop reads CASSSNRGLAGGGYEQFF. CDR3 sequence (DNA): TGTGCCAGCAGTTCAAACAGGGGACTAGCGGGAGGTGGATATGAGCAGTTCTTC.

The chain recombines TRBV14 with TRBJ1-2; the D gene is possibly TRBD1 (5 bases). The V gene lost 0 bases and the J gene lost 8 bases, with 16 bases spanning the gap. Germline assignment: CDR1 SGHDN and CDR2 FVKESK. This CDR3 is 15 amino acids long. The CDR3 DNA reads as TGTGCCAGCAGCCAAGATAGTAACAGGAGGGTCGGCTACACCTTC. Its translation is CASSQDSNRRVGYTF.

This clone was seen once. The chain uses TRBV15 and TRBJ2-1; no reliable D call. Looked up from germline, CDR1 is LNHNV and CDR2 is YYDKDF (reference sequence). The V and J ends lost 0 bases and 4 bases respectively, with 7 bases between them. The CDR3 runs 14 residues. In DNA form, the CDR3 reads TGTGCCACCAGCAGAGACGTTCTTTACAATGAGCAGTTCTTC. Translating gives CATSRDVLYNEQFF.

This chain connects TRBV7-3 to TRBJ1-3; unclear D gene. The germline CDR1 and CDR2 sequences are SGHTA and FQGTGA. V was clipped by 5 bases and J by 0 bases, with 5 bases between them. The CDR3 has 13 amino acids. The CDR3 here is CASSHRSGNTIYF. Written as DNA, the CDR3 is TGTGCCAGCAGCCACCGCTCTGGAAACACCATATATTTT.

This clone appeared once. The rearrangement joins TRBV7-9 to TRBJ2-5; the D is unclear. The V gene's germline CDR1 is SEHNR and CDR2 FQNEAQ (reference sequence). This CDR3 has 14 residues. V was pared by 3 bases and J by 4 bases, with 12 bases between. This chain's CDR3 is CASSLETSRETQYF. The CDR3 bases are TGTGCCAGCAGCTTGGAGACGTCCAGAGAGACCCAGTACTTC.

The rearrangement uses TRBV19 and TRBJ1-5; weak D call: TRBD1 (6 bases). There are 16 residues in the CDR3. V lost 2 bases, J lost 0 bases, and 11 bases lay in between. Germline V gene lookup returns CDR1 LNHDA and CDR2 SQIVND (reference sequence). The CDR3 DNA reads as TGTGCCAGTAGTATATCAACAGGGTTTAGCAATCAGCCCCAGCATTTT. Its protein is CASSISTGFSNQPQHF.

The chain uses TRBV5-1 and TRBJ2-7, with D possibly called TRBD1 or TRBD2 (6 bases each). Trimming cost V 3 bases and J 2 bases, with 24 bases left between them. Per germline, CDR1 SGHRS and CDR2 YFSETQ. CDR3 size: 18 residues. CDR3 DNA sequence: TGCGCCAGCAGCTGGTGGGGGGCACGGCAGGGGCAAACCTACGAGCAGTACTTC. Protein sequence: CASSWWGARQGQTYEQYF.

The chain has TRBV7-9 and TRBJ2-2; the D gene is possibly TRBD1 (5 bases). The CDR3 contains 16 residues. V gave up 4 bases and J gave up 0 bases, with 12 bases separating them. The germline gives CDR1 SEHNR, CDR2 FQNEAQ (reference sequence). In nucleotides, the CDR3 is TGTGCCAGCAGCTCGAGACAGATTGCGAACACCGGGGAGCTGTTTTTT. This translates into CASSSRQIANTGELFF.

The rearrangement links TRBV6-1 to TRBJ2-1; D remains ambiguous. Trimming took off 3 bases at V and 0 bases at J, with 6 bases between the two ends. This CDR3 is 14 amino acids long. Germline lookup yields CDR1 MNHNS and CDR2 SASEGT. CDR3 DNA sequence: TGTGCCAGCAGTGACTATAGCTCCTACAATGAGCAGTTCTTC. It is translated as CASSDYSSYNEQFF.

V is TRBV6-5 and J is TRBJ1-2, with D possibly being TRBD1 (6 bases). The CDR3 sequence is 14 residues long. The V gene's germline CDR1 is MNHEY and CDR2 SVGAGI. Trimming stripped 5 bases from V and 4 bases from J, with 14 bases between. The CDR3 is CASSPFGGSYGYTF. For the CDR3, the DNA is TGTGCCAGCAGTCCCTTTGGGGGCTCCTATGGCTACACCTTC.

The J gene is TRBJ1-5, the V gene TRBV4-2; D gene uncertain. This CDR3 comprises 14 residues. Germline V CDR1 and CDR2: LGHNA, YNFKEQ. Trimming took off 0 bases at V and 6 bases at J, with 9 bases between the two ends. Here the CDR3 DNA reads TGTGCCAGCAGCCAAGAGGGCGCGGGTCAGCCCCAGCATTTT. The encoded protein is CASSQEGAGQPQHF.

The CDR3 DNA is TGTGCCAGCAGTTATGACGGGAGGGGAAACACAGATACGCAGTATTTT. Translated: CASSYDGRGNTDTQYF. The rearrangement uses TRBV6-6 and TRBJ2-3; 8 bases are shared with TRBD2. The CDR3 runs 16 residues. V shed 3 bases and J 2 bases; nucleotides not matched to a gene: 7. The germline V gene has CDR1 MNHNY and CDR2 SVGAGI (reference sequence).

J is TRBJ2-7 and V is TRBV6-5; 9 bases are shared with TRBD1. V dropped 7 bases and J dropped 2; count of bases not matched to a gene: 9. The CDR3 length is 15 residues. CDR1 MNHEY and CDR2 SVGAGI come from the germline V gene. Written as DNA, the CDR3 is TGTGCCAGCAACCATAGGACAGGGGTTCCCTACGAGCAGTACTTC. Protein sequence: CASNHRTGVPYEQYF.

The rearrangement joins TRBV2 to TRBJ2-5; D gene unclear. The germline V and J ends were trimmed by 3 bases and 3 bases, with 8 bases remaining between them. The germline V gene encodes CDR1 SNHLY and CDR2 FYNNEI. This CDR3 contains 13 residues. DNA of the CDR3: TGTGCCAGCAGTGAGATCGGAGAAGAGACCCAGTACTTC. This translates into CASSEIGEETQYF.

The genes are TRBV2 and TRBJ2-7, with 7 bases fitting TRBD1. The CDR3 spans 16 residues. From germline, CDR1 is SNHLY and CDR2 FYNNEI. V shed 0 bases and J 5 bases; nucleotides not matched to a gene: 10. The CDR3 sequence is CASSEAPGTVLHEQYF. For the CDR3, the DNA is TGTGCCAGCAGTGAAGCCCCCGGGACAGTTCTCCACGAGCAGTACTTC.

The genes are TRBV19 and TRBJ1-5; D not certain. The germline V gene has CDR1 LNHDA and CDR2 SQIVND (reference sequence). V lost 4 bases to trimming and J lost 0 bases, with 13 bases between them. The CDR3 totals 16 residues. CDR3 DNA: TGTGCCAGTAGTACCTCCTTCAGTGTTAGCAATCAGCCCCAGCATTTT. Translating it yields CASSTSFSVSNQPQHF.